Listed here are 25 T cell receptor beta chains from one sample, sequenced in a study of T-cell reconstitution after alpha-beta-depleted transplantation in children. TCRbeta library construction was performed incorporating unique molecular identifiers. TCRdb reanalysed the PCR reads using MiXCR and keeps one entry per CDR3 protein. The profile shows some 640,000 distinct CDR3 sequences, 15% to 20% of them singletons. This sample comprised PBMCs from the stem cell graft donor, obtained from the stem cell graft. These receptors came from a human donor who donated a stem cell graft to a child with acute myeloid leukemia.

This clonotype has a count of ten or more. The CDR3 reads CSARDQGLAAYNEQFF. In DNA, the CDR3 is TGCAGTGCTAGAGATCAGGGACTAGCGGCCTACAATGAGCAGTTCTTC. The V and J genes are TRBV20-1 and TRBJ2-1, with 11 bases matching TRBD2. The CDR3 loop spans 16 amino acids. With V trimmed by 0 bases and J by 2 bases, 3 bases remained unmatched. Looked up from germline, CDR1 is DFQATT and CDR2 is SNEGSKA (reference sequence).

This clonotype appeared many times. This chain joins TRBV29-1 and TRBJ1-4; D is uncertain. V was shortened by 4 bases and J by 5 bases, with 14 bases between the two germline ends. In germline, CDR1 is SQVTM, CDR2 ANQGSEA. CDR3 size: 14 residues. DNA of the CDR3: TGCAGCGTTGTGGTCGCGATTGGGAATGAAAAACTGTTTTTT. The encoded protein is CSVVVAIGNEKLFF.

In DNA, the CDR3 is TGTGCCAGCAGCTTCCGGACAGGGGTCACTGAAGCTTTCTTT. Its translation is CASSFRTGVTEAFF. The chain uses TRBV7-2 and TRBJ1-1; 9 nucleotides line up with TRBD1. The germline CDR1 and CDR2 sequences are SGHTA and FQGNSA. The CDR3 has 14 residues. The junction had 3 bases not matched to a gene; V was cut back by 3 bases and J by 4 bases.

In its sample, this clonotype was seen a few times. In DNA form, the CDR3 reads TGTGCCAGCAGCTCGGGACTAGCGGGGGGCACAGATACGCAGTATTTT. Its translation: CASSSGLAGGTDTQYF. The chain uses TRBV7-9 and TRBJ2-3, with 14 bases lining up with TRBD2. The CDR3 has 16 amino acids. J lost 1 base, V lost 4 bases, and 1 base had no gene match. CDR1 is SEHNR, CDR2 FQNEAQ, per germline (reference sequence).

CDR3 bases: TGTGCCAGCAGCCCTACACACAGGGTCTCGAATGGCTACACCTTC. Translation: CASSPTHRVSNGYTF. The chain is built from TRBV7-9 and TRBJ1-2, with D possibly matching TRBD1 (6 bases). V dropped 5 bases and J dropped 6 bases, with 19 bases sitting between them. CDR3 length: 15 amino acids. Per germline, CDR1 SEHNR and CDR2 FQNEAQ (reference sequence).

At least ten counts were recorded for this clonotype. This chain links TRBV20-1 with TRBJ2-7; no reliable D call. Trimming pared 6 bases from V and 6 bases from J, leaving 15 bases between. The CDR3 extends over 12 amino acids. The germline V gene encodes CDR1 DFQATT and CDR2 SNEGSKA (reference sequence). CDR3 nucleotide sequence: TGCAGTGCGGAAGTTCCGGGTGGCGAGCAGTACTTC. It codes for CSAEVPGGEQYF.

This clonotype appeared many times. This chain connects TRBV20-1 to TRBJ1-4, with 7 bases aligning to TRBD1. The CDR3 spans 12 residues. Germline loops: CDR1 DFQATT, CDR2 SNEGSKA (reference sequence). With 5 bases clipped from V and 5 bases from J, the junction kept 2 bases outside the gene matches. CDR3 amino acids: CSAPGGNEKLFF. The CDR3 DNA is TGCAGTGCTCCAGGGGGGAATGAAAAACTGTTTTTT.

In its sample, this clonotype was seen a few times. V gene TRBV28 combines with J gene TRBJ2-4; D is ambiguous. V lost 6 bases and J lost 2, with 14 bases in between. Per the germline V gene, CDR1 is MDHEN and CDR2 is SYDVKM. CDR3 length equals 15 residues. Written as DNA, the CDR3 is TGTGCCAGCAGGGGATCTCGTCTTACCAAAAACATTCAGTACTTC. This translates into CASRGSRLTKNIQYF.

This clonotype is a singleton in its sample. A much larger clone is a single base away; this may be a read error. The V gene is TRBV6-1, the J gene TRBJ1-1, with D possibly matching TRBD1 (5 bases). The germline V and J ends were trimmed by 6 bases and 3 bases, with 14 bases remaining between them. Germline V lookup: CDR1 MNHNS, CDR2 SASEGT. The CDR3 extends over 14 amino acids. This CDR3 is CASSSERGDTEAFF. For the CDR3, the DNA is TGTGCCAGCAGCTCTGAACGGGGGGACACTGAAGCTTTCTTT.

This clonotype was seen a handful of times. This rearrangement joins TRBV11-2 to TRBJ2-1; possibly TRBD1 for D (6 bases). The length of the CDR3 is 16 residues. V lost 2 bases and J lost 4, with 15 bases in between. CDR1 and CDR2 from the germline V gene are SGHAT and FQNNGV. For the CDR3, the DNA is TGTGCCAGCAGCTTACACGCCGGGACAAGTTACAATGAGCAGTTCTTC. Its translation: CASSLHAGTSYNEQFF.

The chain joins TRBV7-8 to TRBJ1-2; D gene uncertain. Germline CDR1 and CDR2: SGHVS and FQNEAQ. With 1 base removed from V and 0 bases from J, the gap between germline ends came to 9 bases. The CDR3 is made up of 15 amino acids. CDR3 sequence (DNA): TGTGCCAGCAGCTTAGAAAAGCTTTCTAACTATGGCTACACCTTC. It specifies CASSLEKLSNYGYTF. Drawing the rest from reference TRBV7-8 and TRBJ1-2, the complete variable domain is GAGVSQSPRYKVAKRGQDVALRCDPISGHVSLFWYQQALGQGPEFLTYFQNEAQLDKSGLPSDRFFAERPEGSVSTLKIQRTQQEDSAVYLCASSLEKLSNYGYTFGSGTRLTVV.

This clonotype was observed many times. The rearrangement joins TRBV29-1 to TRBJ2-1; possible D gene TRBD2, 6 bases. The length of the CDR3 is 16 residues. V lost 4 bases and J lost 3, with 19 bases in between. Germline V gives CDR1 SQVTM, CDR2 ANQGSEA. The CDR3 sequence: CSVGGKTGRLYNEQFF. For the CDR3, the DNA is TGCAGCGTTGGCGGGAAAACGGGGAGGCTCTACAATGAGCAGTTCTTC.

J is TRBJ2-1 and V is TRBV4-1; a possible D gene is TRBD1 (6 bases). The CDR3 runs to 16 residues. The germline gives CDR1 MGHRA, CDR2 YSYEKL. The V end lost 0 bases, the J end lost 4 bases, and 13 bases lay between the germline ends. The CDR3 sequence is CASSQEPPGHYNEQFF. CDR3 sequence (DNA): TGCGCCAGCAGCCAAGAGCCTCCGGGACATTACAATGAGCAGTTCTTC.

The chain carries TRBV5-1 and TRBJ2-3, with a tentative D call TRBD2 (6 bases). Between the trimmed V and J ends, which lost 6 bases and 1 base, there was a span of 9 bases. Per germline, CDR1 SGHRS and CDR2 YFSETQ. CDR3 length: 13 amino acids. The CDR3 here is CASTASGTDTQYF. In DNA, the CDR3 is TGCGCCAGCACGGCTAGCGGCACAGATACGCAGTATTTT.

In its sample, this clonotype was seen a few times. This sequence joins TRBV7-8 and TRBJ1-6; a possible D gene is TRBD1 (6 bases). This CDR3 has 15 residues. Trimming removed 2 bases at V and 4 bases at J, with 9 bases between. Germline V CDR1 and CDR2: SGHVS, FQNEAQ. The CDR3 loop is CASSLIQGYNSPLHF. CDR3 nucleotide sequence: TGTGCCAGCAGCTTAATCCAGGGGTATAATTCACCCCTCCACTTT.

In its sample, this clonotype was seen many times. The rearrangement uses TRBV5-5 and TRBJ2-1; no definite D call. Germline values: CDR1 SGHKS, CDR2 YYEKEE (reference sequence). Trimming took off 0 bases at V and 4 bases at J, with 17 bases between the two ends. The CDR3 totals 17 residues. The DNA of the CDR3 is TGTGCCAGCAGCTTGGCCTTTAGGGTCCTGGGGTACAATGAGCAGTTCTTC. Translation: CASSLAFRVLGYNEQFF. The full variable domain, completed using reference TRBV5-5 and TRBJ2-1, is DAGVTQSPTHLIKTRGQQVTLRCSPISGHKSVSWYQQVLGQGPQFIFQYYEKEERGRGNFPDRFSARQFPNYSSELNVNALLLGDSALYLCASSLAFRVLGYNEQFFGPGTRLTVL.

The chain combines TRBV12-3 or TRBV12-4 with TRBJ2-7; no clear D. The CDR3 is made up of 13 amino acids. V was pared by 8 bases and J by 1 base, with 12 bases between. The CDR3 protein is CASSFSVSYEQYF. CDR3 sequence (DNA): TGTGCCAGCTCGTTTTCAGTTTCCTACGAGCAGTACTTC.

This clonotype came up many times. CDR3 nucleotide sequence: TGCAGTGCTAGCAGGGGGGGGAACACAGATACGCAGTATTTT. Translation: CSASRGGNTDTQYF. The chain employs TRBV20-1 and TRBJ2-3, with D perhaps being TRBD1 or TRBD2 (7 bases each). CDR3 length equals 14 residues. V lost 3 bases and J lost 2, with 12 bases in between. Germline V gene data show CDR1 as DFQATT and CDR2 as SNEGSKA (reference sequence).

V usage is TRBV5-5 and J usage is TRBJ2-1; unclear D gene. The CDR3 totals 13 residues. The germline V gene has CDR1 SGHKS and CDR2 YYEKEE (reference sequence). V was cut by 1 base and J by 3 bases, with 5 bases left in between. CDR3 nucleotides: TGTGCCAGCAGCTTGTTCCTCTACAATGAGCAGTTCTTC. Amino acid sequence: CASSLFLYNEQFF.

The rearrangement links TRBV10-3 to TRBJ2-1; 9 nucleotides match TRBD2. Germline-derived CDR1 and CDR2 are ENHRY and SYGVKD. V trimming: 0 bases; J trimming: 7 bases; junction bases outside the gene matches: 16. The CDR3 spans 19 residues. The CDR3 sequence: CAISESMVSGLAGQNEQFF. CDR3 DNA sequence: TGTGCCATCAGTGAGTCGATGGTTTCGGGGCTAGCGGGACAGAATGAGCAGTTCTTC.

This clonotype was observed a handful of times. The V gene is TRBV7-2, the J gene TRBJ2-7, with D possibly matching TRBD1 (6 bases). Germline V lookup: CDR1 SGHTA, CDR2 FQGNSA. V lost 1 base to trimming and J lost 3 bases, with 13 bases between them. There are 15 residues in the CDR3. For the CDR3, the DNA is TGTGCCAGCAGCTTAGATGGTAGCAGGGGCTACGAGCAGTACTTC. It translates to CASSLDGSRGYEQYF.

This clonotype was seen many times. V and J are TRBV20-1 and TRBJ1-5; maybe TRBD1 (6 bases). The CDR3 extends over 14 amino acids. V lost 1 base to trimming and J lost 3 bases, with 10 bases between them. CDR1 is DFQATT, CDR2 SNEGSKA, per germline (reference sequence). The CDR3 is CSARGNRDNQPQHF. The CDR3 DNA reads TGCAGTGCTAGAGGTAACAGGGACAATCAGCCCCAGCATTTT.

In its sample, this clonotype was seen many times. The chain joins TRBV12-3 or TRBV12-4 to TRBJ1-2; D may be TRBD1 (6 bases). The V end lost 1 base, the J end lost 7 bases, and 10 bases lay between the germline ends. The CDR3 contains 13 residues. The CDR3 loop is CASSLGGLGGYTF. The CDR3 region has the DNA TGTGCCAGCAGTTTAGGGGGGCTAGGTGGCTACACCTTC.

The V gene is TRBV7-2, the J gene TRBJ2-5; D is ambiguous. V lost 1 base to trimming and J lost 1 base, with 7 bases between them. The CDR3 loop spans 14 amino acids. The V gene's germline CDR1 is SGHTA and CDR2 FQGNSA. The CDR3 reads CASSLVRTQETQYF. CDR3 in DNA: TGTGCCAGCAGCTTAGTCCGAACCCAAGAGACCCAGTACTTC.

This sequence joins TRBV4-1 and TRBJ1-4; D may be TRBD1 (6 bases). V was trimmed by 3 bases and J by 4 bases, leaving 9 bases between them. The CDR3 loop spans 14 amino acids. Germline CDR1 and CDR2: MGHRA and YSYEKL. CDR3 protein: CASSHDRNNEKLFF. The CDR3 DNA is TGCGCCAGCAGCCATGACAGGAATAATGAAAAACTGTTTTTT.